This paragraph covers one T cell receptor beta chain sequence. These data come from a study of blood T cell repertoires in COVID-19. Study-level information: Material from acute and convalescent COVID-19 was sourced from the United States, Italy and Spain. PBMCs, B-cell-depleted T cells, or T cells were the source of the cDNA or gDNA that made up the material.

Generated by immunoSEQ multiplex PCR, the TCRdb table keeps only in-frame clones and is missing some. The repertoire includes under 150,000 clones, approximately 88% of them detected once, and 28% sits in the top ten. The sample consisted of peripheral blood. The origin of this receptor is a human donor in a cohort sampled during active COVID-19.

CDR3 sequence (DNA): TGCGCCAGCAGCCGCTGGAGTGGGAGTGAAGCTTTCTTT. Translated: CASSRWSGSEAFF. The chain uses TRBV5-1 and TRBJ1-1; D is unresolved. V was cut by 4 bases and J by 7 bases, with 14 bases left in between. Germline lookup yields CDR1 SGHRS and CDR2 YFSETQ. CDR3 length: 13 residues.